This T cell receptor (beta chain) was recovered during a study of CD8 T cells in ankylosing spondylitis. Study outcomes and limitations: Seven to nine highly homologous variants formed a TCR beta motif that appeared characteristic of ankylosing spondylitis blood.

TCRdb redid the calling of the 5' RACE reads with MiXCR, one entry per CDR3 protein. The table shows 470,000 or so distinct CDR3 sequences, with roughly 26% occurring only once. With respect to this clonotype: The antigen is undetermined.

V gave up 3 bases and J gave up 8 bases; unmatched junction bases: 13. Germline assignment: CDR1 SEHNR and CDR2 FQNEAQ (reference sequence). This CDR3 region has 16 residues. Sequencing used blood, either unsorted or a sorted T cell fraction (not recorded which). The chain is built from TRBV7-9 and TRBJ2-4; 7 bases align to TRBD1. The sequence was collected from a male donor with ankylosing spondylitis. The CDR3 bases are TGTGCCAGCAGCTTCCCCGGGACAGAAATGGAGGACATTCAGTACTTC. It specifies CASSFPGTEMEDIQYF.